The sequence of this TCR beta chain was determined in a study of T-cell memory formation after mild COVID-19. Study observations and caveats: Confirmation was lacking for SARS-CoV-2 specificity of second-wave clones that peaked on day 37.

This CDR3 is 15 amino acids long. The V gene's germline CDR1 is MNHEY and CDR2 SVGAGI. V lost 7 bases to trimming and J lost 5 bases; unmatched junction nucleotides: 11. TCRdb reprocessed the 5' RACE reads via MiXCR and lists one record per CDR3 protein. This table holds about 340,000 distinct CDR3 sequences, approximately 16% found once. This clonotype has more than one count but fewer than ten. Its antigen is not known. The sample comprised PBMCs or a T cell subset sorted from them (not recorded which). The TCR originated in a man in his late teens or twenties who had mild COVID-19 (a few samples of this study predate the infection). Cell type and time point are not known. V is TRBV6-5 and J is TRBJ1-5; 7 bases fit TRBD1. DNA for the CDR3: TGTGCCAGCACCCTAAGACAGGGCCGTGATCAGCCCCAGCATTTT. It is translated as CASTLRQGRDQPQHF.